The next 8 T cell receptor beta chains were all read from a single sample in a study of blood T cell repertoires in COVID-19. TCRdb keeps only in-frame clones here, not all; method: immunoSEQ multiplex PCR. Of 350,000 to 450,000 clones in the sample, approximately 86% were seen once. Sequencing was carried out using peripheral blood. The source is a human donor in a cohort sampled during active COVID-19.

The V gene is TRBV2, the J gene TRBJ2-2, with 13 nucleotides matching TRBD2. Unmatched junction bases numbered 15, after V lost 5 bases and J lost 6 bases. CDR3 length: 19 amino acids. The germline CDR1 and CDR2 sequences are SNHLY and FYNNEI. As DNA, the CDR3 is TGTGCCAGCAGTCATACACTAGCGGGGGGGCCGGGTAAGGCCGGGGAGCTGTTTTTT. The encoded protein is CASSHTLAGGPGKAGELFF. Full variable domain (rest looked up from reference TRBV2 and TRBJ2-2): EPEVTQTPSHQVTQMGQEVILRCVPISNHLYFYWYRQILGQKVEFLVSFYNNEISEKSEIFDDQFSVERPDGSNFTLKIRSTKLEDSAMYFCASSHTLAGGPGKAGELFFGEGSRLTVL.

The V and J genes are TRBV29-1 and TRBJ2-7; D is possibly TRBD2 (7 bases). The V gene's germline CDR1 is SQVTM and CDR2 ANQGSEA. V gave up 4 bases and J gave up 0 bases, with 10 bases separating them. The CDR3 covers 13 residues. The CDR3 DNA follows: TGCAGCGTTGGAGGGGGGGACTCCTACGAGCAGTACTTC. Amino acids: CSVGGGDSYEQYF.

The chain carries TRBV15 and TRBJ2-7, with 8 bases identical to TRBD1. The CDR3 covers 15 residues. Germline trimming cut 0 bases from V and 4 bases from J; bases unmatched to any gene: 5. The germline V gene has CDR1 LNHNV and CDR2 YYDKDF (reference sequence). The CDR3 DNA is TGTGCCACCAGCAGAGAGCCCGGACAGGGTTACGAGCAGTACTTC. This codes for CATSREPGQGYEQYF.

CDR3 DNA: TGTGCCAGCAGCCAAGACCCAGGGGACAATGAGCAGTTCTTC. This translates into CASSQDPGDNEQFF. V and J are TRBV4-2 and TRBJ2-1, with D perhaps matching TRBD1 (6 bases). Trimming left V 0 bases short and J 5 bases short, with 8 bases between. The CDR3 runs to 14 residues. CDR1 LGHNA and CDR2 YNFKEQ come from the germline V gene.

The V and J genes are TRBV19 and TRBJ2-3; TRBD2 matches at 7 bases. Germline trimming cut 11 bases from V and 6 bases from J; bases unmatched to any gene: 11. The CDR3 covers 13 residues. Germline-derived CDR1 and CDR2 are LNHDA and SQIVND (reference sequence). The DNA for the CDR3 is TGTGCCGTGGCGGCGGGAGTTTTGGATACGCAGTATTTT. As protein: CAVAAGVLDTQYF.

The rearrangement uses TRBV20-1 and TRBJ1-6, with D possibly being TRBD1 (6 bases). Germline CDR1 DFQATT, CDR2 SNEGSKA (reference sequence). V lost 3 bases to trimming and J lost 7 bases, with 13 bases between them. The CDR3 length is 14 residues. The CDR3 spells CSASSRGENSPLHF. Here the CDR3 DNA reads TGCAGTGCTAGTTCCAGGGGCGAGAATTCACCCCTCCACTTT.

V usage is TRBV10-3 and J usage is TRBJ2-1, with TRBD2 identical over 8 bases. Germline V lookup: CDR1 ENHRY, CDR2 SYGVKD. The V segment lost 11 bases and the J segment 1 base; nucleotides outside the gene matches: 16. The CDR3 sequence is 17 residues long. DNA for the CDR3: TGTGCCGCTAGGAAAGGACCGAGCGGGAGTTCCTACAATGAGCAGTTCTTC. Translated, it gives CAARKGPSGSSYNEQFF.

The rearrangement joins TRBV27 to TRBJ1-5, with 8 bases fitting TRBD1. The V and J ends lost 7 bases and 0 bases, in that order; junction bases with no gene match: 17. The CDR3 consists of 19 residues. Germline CDR1 is MNHEY and CDR2 is SMNVEV (reference sequence). This CDR3 reads CASNDRGPGFRHSNQPQHF. As DNA, the CDR3 is TGTGCCAGCAACGACAGGGGCCCAGGGTTCCGCCATAGCAATCAGCCCCAGCATTTT.